This entry lists 7 T cell receptor beta chains sequenced from one sample in a study of cytomegalovirus exposure and HLA in healthy donors. 60 Vbeta and 13 Jbeta primers were used in PCR. Method: immunoSEQ multiplex PCR; TCRdb's copy keeps in-frame clones and lacks some. The table has fewer than 150,000 clones, around 80% seen once. The sequenced sample was PBMCs. These TCRs come from a man younger than 45 in good health.

The chain combines TRBV5-1 with TRBJ1-2, with D tentatively TRBD1 (5 bases). Germline CDR1 is SGHRS and CDR2 is YFSETQ. The CDR3 runs to 13 residues. Between the trimmed V and J ends, which lost 2 bases and 6 bases, there was a span of 11 bases. The CDR3 DNA is TGCGCCAGCAGCTTAACAGGACACGATGGCTACACCTTC. This translates into CASSLTGHDGYTF.

The rearrangement joins TRBV19 to TRBJ2-2; 7 bases fit TRBD1. Germline assignment: CDR1 LNHDA and CDR2 SQIVND (reference sequence). V lost 4 bases, J lost 5 bases, and 7 bases stayed unmatched. This CDR3 contains 15 residues. The CDR3 reads CASSKGQVGTGELFF. In DNA, the CDR3 is TGTGCCAGTAGTAAAGGACAGGTCGGTACCGGGGAGCTGTTTTTT.

This chain connects TRBV7-2 to TRBJ2-5, with D uncertain. Trimming stripped 1 base from V and 5 bases from J, with 14 bases between. Germline CDR1 is SGHTA and CDR2 is FQGNSA. The CDR3 sequence is 15 residues long. The CDR3 bases are TGTGCCAGCAGCTTAGGGTACGGCCCCGGGGAGACCCAGTACTTC. Its protein product is CASSLGYGPGETQYF. The entire variable domain, with the rest obtained from reference TRBV7-2 and TRBJ2-5, is as follows: GAGVSQSPSNKVTEKGKDVELRCDPISGHTALYWYRQSLGQGLEFLIYFQGNSAPDKSGLPSDRFSAERTGGSVSTLTIQRTQQEDSAVYLCASSLGYGPGETQYFGPGTRLLVL.

V gene TRBV27 combines with J gene TRBJ2-1; 7 nucleotides line up with TRBD2. J was trimmed by 7 bases and V by 2 bases; bases with no gene match: 14. The V gene's germline CDR1 is MNHEY and CDR2 SMNVEV (reference sequence). The CDR3 runs to 17 residues. In nucleotides, the CDR3 is TGTGCCAGCAGTTTAGGCGCTATGGGCGGGAGTACGAATGAGCAGTTCTTC. Translation: CASSLGAMGGSTNEQFF.

CDR3 in amino acids: CASSHERGPYEQYF. DNA for the CDR3: TGTGCCAGCAGCCACGAGCGGGGTCCCTACGAGCAGTACTTC. This chain links TRBV6-6 with TRBJ2-5; 7 bases line up with TRBD2. The J call may be in error: the DNA end matches TRBJ2-7 better. The germline gives CDR1 MNHNY, CDR2 SVGAGI (reference sequence). The CDR3 has 14 residues.

This clone was observed a handful of times. This chain uses TRBV5-1 with TRBJ2-7; D not certain. CDR3 size: 15 residues. The V gene's germline CDR1 is SGHRS and CDR2 YFSETQ. The ends were cut back, 6 bases at V and 5 bases at J, with 21 bases in the middle. As DNA, the CDR3 is TGCGCCAGCACCCGGCGCCCGGAGAGAAGCAACGAGCAGTACTTC. Its protein is CASTRRPERSNEQYF.

Only a few counts were recorded for this clone. The chain combines TRBV7-7 with TRBJ2-2, with D possibly being TRBD1 (5 bases). The CDR3 covers 14 residues. The germline V and J ends were trimmed by 1 base and 5 bases, with 8 bases remaining between them. The germline V gene has CDR1 SSHAT and CDR2 FNYEAQ (reference sequence). The CDR3 nucleotides are TGTGCCAGCAGCTTAGGTCAGGGAACCGGGGAGCTGTTTTTT. This encodes CASSLGQGTGELFF. The whole variable domain, remainder taken from reference TRBV7-7 and TRBJ2-2, is GAGVSQSPRYKVTKRGQDVTLRCDPISSHATLYWYQQALGQGPEFLTYFNYEAQPDKSGLPSDRFSAERPEGSISTLTIQRTEQRDSAMYRCASSLGQGTGELFFGEGSRLTVL.